The rows below give T cell receptor beta chains drawn from one sample of a study of OX40 agonist ivuxolimab in advanced cancers. This table comes from immunoSEQ multiplex PCR, and its TCRdb copy is limited to in-frame clones, with some not included. The repertoire has about 29,000 clones, approximately 78% of them found once; the top ten carry 21%. The specimen was CD4+ or CD8+ T cells sorted from blood, collected in a trial of the OX40 agonist ivuxolimab. These receptors came from an adult with an advanced solid tumor such as melanoma, head and neck, liver or kidney cancer. CDR3s include the opening cysteine and the closing phenylalanine or tryptophan. A D gene is named only where the DNA matches it firmly. Clone size is shown for a subset of rows, as once, few, many or a class of expanded clone.

size	length	V	D	J	CDR3	DNA
medium-sized	16	TRBV6-1	-	TRBJ1-3	CASSESAGHSGNTIYF	TGTGCCAGCAGTGAATCCGCAGGGCACTCTGGAAACACCATATATTTT
-	15	TRBV5-1	TRBD1	TRBJ2-7	CASCSGVRGLAEQYF	TGCGCCAGCTGTTCAGGAGTCAGGGGGCTGGCCGAGCAGTACTTC
-	13	TRBV27	-	TRBJ2-7	CASKGRPTYEQYF	TGTGCCAGCAAGGGCCGACCTACCTACGAGCAGTACTTC
-	15	TRBV9	-	TRBJ2-2	CASSVFSGNTGELFF	TGTGCCAGCAGCGTATTCAGCGGGAACACCGGGGAGCTGTTTTTT
-	13	TRBV28	TRBD1	TRBJ1-2	CASSATGLYGYTF	TGTGCCAGCTCGGCGACAGGGCTCTATGGCTACACCTTC
-	11	TRBV27	-	TRBJ2-1	CASSRGIEQFF	TGTGCCAGCAGTAGGGGCATTGAGCAGTTCTTC
-	15	TRBV7-9	-	TRBJ1-4	CASSLHPRQSEKLFF	TGTGCCAGCAGCCTACACCCGAGACAGTCAGAAAAACTGTTTTTT
once	16	TRBV13	TRBD1	TRBJ2-5	CASSYLRTGARETQYF	TGTGCCAGCAGCTATCTCCGGACAGGGGCTCGAGAGACCCAGTACTTC
-	15	TRBV6-1	-	TRBJ1-2	CASSEYGDANYGYTF	TGTGCCAGCAGTGAATACGGGGACGCTAACTATGGCTACACCTTC
-	15	TRBV4-3	-	TRBJ1-1	CASSQGNLIGDEAFF	TGCGCCAGCAGCCAAGGAAATTTGATAGGTGATGAAGCTTTCTTT
-	15	TRBV27	-	TRBJ2-7	CASSVLAGRIYEQYF	TGTGCCAGCAGTGTCCTCGCGGGACGGATCTACGAGCAGTACTTC
-	15	TRBV5-6	TRBD1	TRBJ1-1	CASSRPGTGLTEAFF	TGTGCCAGCAGCCGTCCCGGGACAGGGTTGACTGAAGCTTTCTTT
-	13	TRBV21-1	-	TRBJ1-2	CASPFGGANGYTF	TGTGCCAGCCCGTTTGGGGGCGCGAACGGCTACACCTTC
-	14	TRBV28	-	TRBJ2-7	CASGFWGGGWEQYF	TGTGCCAGCGGGTTTTGGGGAGGGGGTTGGGAGCAGTACTTC
-	15	TRBV18	-	TRBJ2-7	CASSFNRRELDEQYF	TGTGCCAGCTCATTTAACAGGAGGGAGTTGGACGAGCAGTACTTC
-	15	TRBV13	TRBD2	TRBJ2-7	CASSLGSSGRYEQYF	TGTGCCAGCAGCTTAGGATCTAGCGGGAGGTACGAGCAGTACTTC
-	15	TRBV4-1	-	TRBJ1-4	CASSHVYPPDEKLFF	TGCGCCAGCAGCCATGTCTACCCGCCAGATGAAAAACTGTTTTTT
-	18	TRBV13	-	TRBJ2-5	CASSSSDNLFPYEETQYF	TGTGCCAGCAGCTCCTCCGACAACCTGTTCCCCTACGAAGAGACCCAGTACTTC
-	17	TRBV28	-	TRBJ1-4	CASSLVTGFPTNEKLFF	TGTGCCAGCAGTTTAGTTACCGGGTTCCCAACTAATGAAAAACTGTTTTTT
-	18	TRBV5-6	-	TRBJ1-4	CASSFLGRTGTLNEKLFF	TGTGCCAGCAGCTTCCTAGGAAGAACCGGGACATTGAATGAAAAACTGTTTTTT
-	18	TRBV28	-	TRBJ2-5	CASSLYPKQGGPQETQYF	TGTGCCAGCAGTTTATACCCCAAACAGGGGGGGCCCCAAGAGACCCAGTACTTC
-	14	TRBV18	TRBD2	TRBJ2-7	CASSPSSGGYEQYF	TGTGCCAGCTCACCAAGCTCGGGGGGATACGAGCAGTACTTC
-	15	TRBV5-8	-	TRBJ2-7	CASSSGWTATYEQYF	TGTGCCAGCAGCTCCGGTTGGACGGCCACCTACGAGCAGTACTTC
-	15	TRBV4-1	TRBD1	TRBJ1-5	CASSEREGGHQPQHF	TGCGCCAGCAGCGAGAGGGAAGGGGGCCATCAGCCCCAGCATTTT
-	13	TRBV6-5	-	TRBJ1-1	CASSYGGNTEAFF	TGTGCCAGCAGTTACGGGGGAAACACTGAAGCTTTCTTT
-	12	TRBV6-5	-	TRBJ2-3	CASSADADTQYF	TGTGCCAGCAGCGCGGACGCAGATACGCAGTATTTT
few	13	TRBV7-9	-	TRBJ2-7	CASTPGVGFEQYF	TGTGCCAGCACCCCGGGGGTAGGGTTCGAGCAGTACTTC